The 26 T cell receptor beta chains listed next were all sequenced from one sample in a study of blood T cell repertoires in COVID-19. Data came from immunoSEQ multiplex PCR; TCRdb stores just in-frame clones and leaves some out. The profile shows about 76,000 clones, 87% of them singletons. Specimen: peripheral blood. These receptors all come from a man between 25 and 39 years old with acute or convalescent COVID-19.

The gene calls are TRBV7-3 and TRBJ2-3, with D possibly being TRBD2 (5 bases). Germline CDR1 SGHTA, CDR2 FQGTGA. The CDR3 runs 14 residues. Trimming stripped 5 bases from V and 4 bases from J, with 13 bases between. The CDR3 region has the DNA TGTGCCAGCAGCGTGGAGGCGAGGGCAGATACGCAGTATTTT. Protein product: CASSVEARADTQYF.

The chain couples TRBV5-1 to TRBJ2-3; 11 nucleotides align to TRBD1. CDR1 is SGHRS, CDR2 YFSETQ, per germline. The CDR3 loop spans 16 amino acids. The trim removed 1 base at V and 3 bases at J, leaving 4 bases unmatched. The CDR3 loop is CASSLSGTGGTDTQYF. The CDR3 region has the DNA TGCGCCAGCAGCTTGTCCGGGACAGGGGGAACAGATACGCAGTATTTT.

This sequence joins TRBV2 and TRBJ1-1, with D perhaps TRBD1 (6 bases). The CDR3 loop spans 14 amino acids. V lost 4 bases and J lost 6, with 15 bases in between. CDR1 and CDR2 (germline): SNHLY, FYNNEI. The CDR3 sequence: CASSVEGQGSEAFF. CDR3 coding DNA: TGTGCCAGCAGTGTCGAAGGCCAGGGGTCTGAAGCTTTCTTT.

J is TRBJ2-6 and V is TRBV7-2; no reliable D call. The CDR3 runs 15 residues. Germline V gene sequence: CDR1 SGHTA, CDR2 FQGNSA. The V gene lost 5 bases and the J gene lost 0 bases, with 8 bases spanning the gap. CDR3 protein: CASSLVYSGANVLTF. In DNA form, the CDR3 reads TGTGCCAGCAGCCTTGTTTACTCTGGGGCCAACGTCCTGACTTTC.

The rearrangement links TRBV12-3 or TRBV12-4 to TRBJ1-1, with D possibly TRBD1 on 5 matching bases. The CDR3 contains 13 residues. V was trimmed by 8 bases and J by 2 bases, leaving 12 bases between them. The CDR3 sequence is CASSSGLNTEAFF. CDR3 DNA sequence: TGTGCCAGCTCCTCAGGGTTAAACACTGAAGCTTTCTTT.

This clone was counted between two and nine times. The chain recombines TRBV4-1 with TRBJ2-2; 13 nucleotides match TRBD2. In germline, CDR1 is MGHRA, CDR2 YSYEKL. The CDR3 extends over 15 amino acids. Trimming removed 3 bases from V and 5 bases from J; junction bases left unmatched: 0. The CDR3 nucleotides read TGCGCCAGCAGCCAGGGACTAGCGGGAACCGGGGAGCTGTTTTTT. Its translation: CASSQGLAGTGELFF.

The chain has TRBV18 and TRBJ1-5; tentative D call: TRBD1 (6 bases). CDR3 length: 12 amino acids. The germline V and J ends were trimmed by 5 bases and 5 bases, with 7 bases remaining between them. In germline, CDR1 is KGHSH, CDR2 LQKENI. DNA for the CDR3: TGTGCCAGCTCAAAGGGGGATCAGCCCCAGCATTTT. Translated: CASSKGDQPQHF.

The chain recombines TRBV5-4 with TRBJ2-7; 7 nucleotides align to TRBD2. Germline V gene lookup returns CDR1 SGHNT and CDR2 YYREEE (reference sequence). The CDR3 extends over 13 amino acids. V was clipped by 4 bases and J by 3 bases; unmatched bases: 4. CDR3 nucleotides: TGTGCCAGCAGCGCGGGACTAAGCTACGAGCAGTACTTC. Translation gives CASSAGLSYEQYF.

This chain uses TRBV7-8 with TRBJ1-1, with D tentatively TRBD1 (5 bases). Germline assignment: CDR1 SGHVS and CDR2 FQNEAQ. This CDR3 comprises 17 residues. Trimming took 2 bases from V and 0 from J, leaving 16 bases between them. The DNA for the CDR3 is TGTGCCAGCAGCTTAAGCCCGGGGGTACTAATGAACACTGAAGCTTTCTTT. This sequence encodes CASSLSPGVLMNTEAFF.

This sequence joins TRBV5-1 and TRBJ2-5; 11 nucleotides agree with TRBD1. The CDR3 loop spans 16 amino acids. Per the germline V gene, CDR1 is SGHRS and CDR2 is YFSETQ. The junction had 4 bases not matched to a gene; V was cut back by 3 bases and J by 0 bases. The CDR3 nucleotides read TGCGCCAGCAGCTCCGGGACAGGGGGGTACCAAGAGACCCAGTACTTC. It codes for CASSSGTGGYQETQYF.

Only one count was recorded for this clone. The chain joins TRBV7-7 to TRBJ2-2; no firm D call. V lost 5 bases and J lost 0, with 10 bases in between. The CDR3 has 15 residues. The germline gives CDR1 SSHAT, CDR2 FNYEAQ (reference sequence). In nucleotides, the CDR3 is TGTGCCAGCAGCCCGACTGATCCGAACACCGGGGAGCTGTTTTTT. Translation gives CASSPTDPNTGELFF.

Only one count was recorded for this clone. The V gene is TRBV6-5, the J gene TRBJ2-3, with D tentatively TRBD1 (5 bases). The V and J ends lost 5 bases and 5 bases respectively, with 14 bases between them. Looked up from germline, CDR1 is MNHEY and CDR2 is SVGAGI. This CDR3 spans 14 amino acids. CDR3: CASSPVGVGDTQYF. CDR3 sequence (DNA): TGTGCCAGCAGTCCAGTAGGGGTGGGAGATACGCAGTATTTT.

The J gene is TRBJ1-1, the V gene TRBV4-2, with D unclear. Between the trimmed V and J ends, which lost 0 bases and 3 bases, there was a span of 14 bases. The length of the CDR3 is 16 residues. The germline V gene encodes CDR1 LGHNA and CDR2 YNFKEQ. CDR3 sequence (DNA): TGTGCCAGCAGCCAAGATAGCATCCGGCGGGACACTGAAGCTTTCTTT. Its protein is CASSQDSIRRDTEAFF.

A single count supports this clone. CDR3 in amino acids: CASSFAAVLYNEQFF. The CDR3 DNA reads as TGTGCCAGCAGTTTTGCGGCGGTCCTTTACAATGAGCAGTTCTTC. V is TRBV28 and J is TRBJ2-1, with no clear D. The CDR3 totals 15 residues. From germline, CDR1 is MDHEN and CDR2 SYDVKM. V dropped 3 bases and J dropped 4 bases, with 13 bases sitting between them. Complete variable domain (other parts from reference TRBV28 and TRBJ2-1): DVKVTQSSRYLVKRTGEKVFLECVQDMDHENMFWYRQDPGLGLRLIYFSYDVKMKEKGDIPEGYSVSREKKERFSLILESASTNQTSMYLCASSFAAVLYNEQFFGPGTRLTVL.

This clone has just one count. The J gene is TRBJ2-3, the V gene TRBV28; 10 nucleotides agree with TRBD1. Germline CDR1 is MDHEN and CDR2 is SYDVKM. The length of the CDR3 is 16 residues. Trimming took 6 bases from V and 10 from J; bases not matched to a gene: 16. CDR3 sequence: CASSSPRTGGRVSQYF. In DNA form, the CDR3 reads TGTGCCAGCAGCTCACCCAGGACAGGGGGTAGGGTGTCGCAGTATTTT.

The chain employs TRBV7-8 and TRBJ2-3; weak D call: TRBD2 (5 bases). The germline gives CDR1 SGHVS, CDR2 FQNEAQ. This CDR3 region has 20 residues. V was trimmed by 2 bases and J by 1 base, leaving 25 bases between them. The CDR3 region is CASSLRRTADLRLGTDTQYF. The DNA for the CDR3 is TGTGCCAGCAGCTTACGTCGGACGGCGGACTTAAGACTTGGCACAGATACGCAGTATTTT. The full variable domain, its missing parts supplied by reference TRBV7-8 and TRBJ2-3, is GAGVSQSPRYKVAKRGQDVALRCDPISGHVSLFWYQQALGQGPEFLTYFQNEAQLDKSGLPSDRFFAERPEGSVSTLKIQRTQQEDSAVYLCASSLRRTADLRLGTDTQYFGPGTRLTVL.

The genes are TRBV9 and TRBJ2-3, with a tentative D call TRBD2 (5 bases). The CDR3 is 14 amino acids. Trimming took off 10 bases at V and 3 bases at J, with 18 bases between the two ends. CDR1 and CDR2 from the germline V gene are SGDLS and YYNGEE. The CDR3 DNA reads as TGTGCCCAGCAGCTCGCGGGCGTGACAGATACGCAGTATTTT. This gives the protein CAQQLAGVTDTQYF.

The chain uses TRBV6-2 or TRBV6-3 and TRBJ2-3; 7 bases are shared with TRBD1. Germline CDR1 is MNHEY and CDR2 is SVGEGT. With 4 bases clipped from V and 7 bases from J, the junction kept 5 bases outside the gene matches. The CDR3 extends over 13 amino acids. The CDR3 is CASSWDSFNTQYF. In nucleotides, the CDR3 is TGTGCCAGCAGTTGGGACAGCTTCAATACGCAGTATTTT.

The V and J genes are TRBV5-6 and TRBJ1-6; D uncertain. Germline CDR1 is SGHDT and CDR2 is YYEEEE. The CDR3 runs to 13 residues. V was shortened by 3 bases and J by 10 bases, with 11 bases between the two germline ends. CDR3 residues: CASSSIGVSPLHF. The CDR3 DNA reads as TGTGCCAGCAGCTCGATTGGAGTGTCACCCCTCCACTTT.

The chain carries TRBV5-1 and TRBJ2-7, with TRBD1 identical over 8 bases. This CDR3 is built from 15 residues. Germline V gene data show CDR1 as SGHRS and CDR2 as YFSETQ. V lost 4 bases to trimming and J lost 5 bases; unmatched junction nucleotides: 11. Here the CDR3 reads CASSPGGQGANEQYF. The DNA for the CDR3 is TGCGCCAGCAGCCCGGGCGGGCAGGGGGCAAACGAGCAGTACTTC.

The CDR3 DNA reads TGTGCCAGCAGCCGGCGGAGGGAGATGTTGGGTGCCGATGAAAAACTGTTTTTT. It specifies CASSRRREMLGADEKLFF. V gene TRBV13 combines with J gene TRBJ1-4; unclear D gene. The CDR3 contains 18 residues. Trimming removed 5 bases at V and 6 bases at J, with 25 bases between. The germline gives CDR1 PRHDT, CDR2 FYEKMQ (reference sequence).

V usage is TRBV12-3 or TRBV12-4 and J usage is TRBJ1-2; D remains unclear. The CDR3 covers 13 residues. The germline V and J ends were trimmed by 7 bases and 1 base, with 10 bases remaining between them. The CDR3 protein is CASTKTDNYGYTF. In nucleotides, the CDR3 is TGTGCCAGCACCAAAACAGATAACTATGGCTACACCTTC.

The chain links TRBV27 to TRBJ1-2; no definite D call. Germline assignment: CDR1 MNHEY and CDR2 SMNVEV (reference sequence). V was trimmed by 0 bases and J by 4 bases, leaving 6 bases between them. CDR3 length: 13 amino acids. The CDR3 coding sequence is TGTGCCAGCAGTTTATCGAACAGCTATGGCTACACCTTC. It translates to CASSLSNSYGYTF.

The chain links TRBV7-9 to TRBJ1-1; no clear D gene. V was pared by 1 base and J by 5 bases, with 11 bases between. The CDR3 extends over 14 amino acids. Per germline, CDR1 SEHNR and CDR2 FQNEAQ (reference sequence). This chain's CDR3 is CASSLERWQTEAFF. CDR3 in DNA: TGTGCCAGCAGCTTAGAAAGATGGCAGACTGAAGCTTTCTTT.

The chain joins TRBV10-3 to TRBJ2-7; D is perhaps TRBD1 (6 bases). Trimming shortened V by 0 bases and J by 3 bases, and 9 bases separated the two germline ends. The CDR3 runs to 14 residues. Germline assignment: CDR1 ENHRY and CDR2 SYGVKD. The DNA for the CDR3 is TGTGCCATCAGTGAGTCGGGACAAAACTACGAGCAGTACTTC. Translated, it gives CAISESGQNYEQYF.

The rearrangement joins TRBV6-5 to TRBJ2-3, with D perhaps matching TRBD1 (5 bases). V gave up 6 bases and J gave up 2 bases, with 6 bases separating them. This CDR3 comprises 12 residues. Germline V gives CDR1 MNHEY, CDR2 SVGAGI. The CDR3 sequence is CASRTDTDTQYF. CDR3 coding DNA: TGTGCCAGCAGGACAGACACAGATACGCAGTATTTT.